This T cell receptor beta chain is drawn from a study of blood T cell repertoires in COVID-19. As for the study in general: Spain, Italy and the United States supplied samples that represented acute and convalescent COVID-19. The cDNA or gDNA used as material had been derived from T cells, B-cell-depleted T cells, or PBMCs.

V shed 4 bases, J shed 3 bases, and the junction held 5 bases outside the gene matches. The germline CDR1 and CDR2 sequences are LGHDT and YNNKEL (reference sequence). The CDR3 extends over 15 amino acids. Under the authors' procedure: Scientists estimated how many nucleated cells there were by amplifying reference gene primers. The repertoire was sequenced with immunoSEQ multiplex PCR; TCRdb's copy has only in-frame clones and lacks some. The D gene and trimming were derived from the DNA, and the V and J assignments and clone size from that table. Of fewer than 200,000 clones in the sample, 80% to 90% were seen once.

The sequenced sample consisted of peripheral blood. The receptor's source is a man over 45 with active or convalescent COVID-19. The chain is built from TRBV3-1 (or the pseudogene TRBV3-2) and TRBJ2-2; TRBD1 aligns across 7 bases. CDR3 amino acids: CASSPRDRYTGELFF. The CDR3 DNA reads as TGTGCCAGCAGCCCCCGGGACAGATACACCGGGGAGCTGTTTTTT.